This TCR beta chain was observed in a study of technical replicates of blood from several donors. The CDR3 has 14 residues. The V gene's germline CDR1 is SQVTM and CDR2 ANQGSEA. The V end lost 2 bases, the J end lost 0 bases, and 11 bases lay between the germline ends. Assay used: immunoSEQ multiplex PCR; TCRdb lists only in-frame clones, some missing. The sample yields under 85,000 clones, 90% to 95% seen once. The rearrangement links TRBV29-1 to TRBJ2-7; unclear D gene. The specimen sequenced was T cells isolated from PBMCs. This receptor was taken from a human donor in good health. CDR3 in amino acids: CSVEISVSSYEQYF. The CDR3 DNA follows: TGCAGCGTTGAAATCTCAGTCTCCTCCTACGAGCAGTACTTC.